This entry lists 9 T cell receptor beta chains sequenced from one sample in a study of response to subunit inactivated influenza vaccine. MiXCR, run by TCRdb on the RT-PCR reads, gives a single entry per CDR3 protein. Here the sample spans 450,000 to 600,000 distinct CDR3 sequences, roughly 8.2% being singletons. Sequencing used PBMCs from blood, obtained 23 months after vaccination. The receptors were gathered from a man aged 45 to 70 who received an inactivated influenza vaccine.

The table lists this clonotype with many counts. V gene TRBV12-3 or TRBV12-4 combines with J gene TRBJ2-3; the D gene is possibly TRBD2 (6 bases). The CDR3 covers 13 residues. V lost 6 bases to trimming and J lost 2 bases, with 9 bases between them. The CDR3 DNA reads TGTGCCAGCAGGGGACTCGTCACAGATACGCAGTATTTT. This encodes CASRGLVTDTQYF.

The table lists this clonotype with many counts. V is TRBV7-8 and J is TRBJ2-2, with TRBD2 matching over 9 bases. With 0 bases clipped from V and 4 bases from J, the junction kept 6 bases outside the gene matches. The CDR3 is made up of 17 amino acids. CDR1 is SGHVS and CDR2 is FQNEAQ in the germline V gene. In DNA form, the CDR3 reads TGTGCCAGCAGCTTAGCGGGGACTAGCTCAGGCACCGGGGAGCTGTTTTTT. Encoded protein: CASSLAGTSSGTGELFF. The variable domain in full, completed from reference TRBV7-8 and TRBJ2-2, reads GAGVSQSPRYKVAKRGQDVALRCDPISGHVSLFWYQQALGQGPEFLTYFQNEAQLDKSGLPSDRFFAERPEGSVSTLKIQRTQQEDSAVYLCASSLAGTSSGTGELFFGEGSRLTVL.

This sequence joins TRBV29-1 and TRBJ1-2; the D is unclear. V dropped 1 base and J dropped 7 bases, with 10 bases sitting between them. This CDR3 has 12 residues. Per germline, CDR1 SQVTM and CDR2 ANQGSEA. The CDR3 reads CSVEVGFSGYTF. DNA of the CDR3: TGCAGCGTTGAAGTAGGGTTTAGTGGCTACACCTTC.

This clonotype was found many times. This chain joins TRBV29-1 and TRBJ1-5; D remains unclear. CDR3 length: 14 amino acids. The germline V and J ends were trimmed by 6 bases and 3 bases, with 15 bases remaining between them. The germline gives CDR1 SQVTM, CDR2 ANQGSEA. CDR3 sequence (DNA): TGCAGCGTGGGTGTCGCGGACCCCAATCAGCCCCAGCATTTT. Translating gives CSVGVADPNQPQHF.

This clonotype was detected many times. CDR3 residues: CASSLGGITYEQYF. The CDR3 DNA reads as TGCGCCAGCAGCTTGGGAGGGATTACCTACGAGCAGTACTTC. The chain has TRBV5-1 and TRBJ2-7; D possibly corresponds to TRBD2 (5 bases). Germline CDR1 reads SGHRS; CDR2 reads YFSETQ. This CDR3 is built from 14 residues. V lost 0 bases and J 2 bases, leaving 9 bases between the germline ends. The entire variable domain, with the rest obtained from reference TRBV5-1 and TRBJ2-7, is as follows: KAGVTQTPRYLIKTRGQQVTLSCSPISGHRSVSWYQQTPGQGLQFLFEYFSETQRNKGNFPGRFSGRQFSNSRSEMNVSTLELGDSALYLCASSLGGITYEQYFGPGTRLTVT.

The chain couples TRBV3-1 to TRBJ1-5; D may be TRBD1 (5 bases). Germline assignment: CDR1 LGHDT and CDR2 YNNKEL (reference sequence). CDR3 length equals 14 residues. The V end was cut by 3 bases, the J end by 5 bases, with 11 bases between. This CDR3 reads CASSQTRGDQPQHF. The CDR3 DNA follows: TGTGCCAGCAGCCAGACGAGGGGCGATCAGCCCCAGCATTTT.

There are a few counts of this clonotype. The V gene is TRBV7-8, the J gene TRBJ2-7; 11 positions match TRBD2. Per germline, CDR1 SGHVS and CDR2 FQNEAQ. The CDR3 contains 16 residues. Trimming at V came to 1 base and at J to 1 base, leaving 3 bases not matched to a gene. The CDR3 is CASSLVGTSGSYEQYF. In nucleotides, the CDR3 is TGTGCCAGCAGCTTAGTTGGGACTAGCGGATCCTACGAGCAGTACTTC. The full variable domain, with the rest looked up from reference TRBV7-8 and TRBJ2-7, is GAGVSQSPRYKVAKRGQDVALRCDPISGHVSLFWYQQALGQGPEFLTYFQNEAQLDKSGLPSDRFFAERPEGSVSTLKIQRTQQEDSAVYLCASSLVGTSGSYEQYFGPGTRLTVT.

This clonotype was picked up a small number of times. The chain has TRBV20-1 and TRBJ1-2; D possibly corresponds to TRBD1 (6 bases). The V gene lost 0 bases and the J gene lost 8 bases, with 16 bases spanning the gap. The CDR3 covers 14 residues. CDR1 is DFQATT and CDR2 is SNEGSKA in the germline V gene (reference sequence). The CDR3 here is CSARDLDGGPGYTF. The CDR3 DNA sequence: TGCAGTGCTAGAGATCTGGATGGGGGCCCCGGCTACACCTTC.

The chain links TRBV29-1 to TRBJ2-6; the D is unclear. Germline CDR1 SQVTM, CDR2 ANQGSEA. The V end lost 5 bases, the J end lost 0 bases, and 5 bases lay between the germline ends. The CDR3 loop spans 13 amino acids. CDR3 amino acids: CSVILSGANVLTF. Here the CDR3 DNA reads TGCAGCGTTATACTCTCTGGGGCCAACGTCCTGACTTTC.